The 32 T cell receptor beta chains below all came from one sample that was sequenced in a study of beta chain features in type 1 diabetes. Isolated RNA was reverse transcribed in full, so expressed TCRB transcripts were sequenced. Sequenced by immunoSEQ multiplex PCR; TCRdb stores in-frame clones only, minus some. The sample consists of hundreds of thousands of clones, under 20% of them appearing once. Input material: naive CD4+ T cells from blood. These receptors all come from a woman between 18 and 29 years old in good health.

This clone was counted only a few times. The chain carries TRBV7-9 and TRBJ2-7; D is uncertain. Germline V gene data show CDR1 as SEHNR and CDR2 as FQNEAQ (reference sequence). This CDR3 contains 12 residues. V was pared by 4 bases and J by 1 base, with 5 bases between. Here the CDR3 DNA reads TGTGCCAGCAGCTCTGCGTCCTACGAGCAGTACTTC. Residues: CASSSASYEQYF. Full variable domain (remainder filled in from reference TRBV7-9 and TRBJ2-7): DTGVSQNPRHKITKRGQNVTFRCDPISEHNRLYWYRQTLGQGPEFLTYFQNEAQLEKSRLLSDRFSAERPKGSFSTLEIQRTEQGDSAMYLCASSSASYEQYFGPGTRLTVT.

Only a few counts were recorded for this clone. CDR3 sequence reads: CASRVRLNTEAFF. CDR3 coding DNA: TGTGCCAGCAGGGTCCGATTGAACACTGAAGCTTTCTTT. V usage is TRBV6-1 and J usage is TRBJ1-1, with no clear D. This CDR3 is 13 amino acids long. V lost 6 bases and J 0 bases, leaving 8 bases between the germline ends. Germline V gene lookup returns CDR1 MNHNS and CDR2 SASEGT.

The table lists this clone with a few counts. V gene TRBV4-3 combines with J gene TRBJ1-5; D perhaps matches TRBD1 (5 bases). Germline CDR1 is LGHNA and CDR2 is YSLEER. This CDR3 has 14 residues. Trimming shortened V by 1 base and J by 5 bases, and 9 bases separated the two germline ends. The CDR3 here is CASSQGQGHQPQHF. In DNA, the CDR3 is TGCGCCAGCAGCCAAGGTCAGGGTCATCAGCCCCAGCATTTT.

The rearrangement uses TRBV21-1 and TRBJ2-1; the table gives TRBD2 as D, unverified against the DNA. TRBV21-1 is labeled a pseudogene. The CDR3 consists of 16 residues. The CDR3 loop is CASSFRTSGIYNEQFF. In DNA, the CDR3 is TGTGCCAGCAGCTTTCGGACTAGCGGTATTTACAATGAGCAGTTCTTC.

For this clone: Other DNA sequences in the same sample also yield this CDR3. J is TRBJ2-6 and V is TRBV5-1; D uncertain. The CDR3 runs 15 residues. V dropped 0 bases and J dropped 2 bases, with 6 bases sitting between them. Germline-derived CDR1 and CDR2 are SGHRS and YFSETQ. The CDR3 coding sequence is TGCGCCAGCAGCTTGGGTGGGGCTGGGGCCAACGTCCTGACTTTC. It yields the protein CASSLGGAGANVLTF.

Only a few counts were recorded for this clone. V gene TRBV6-5 combines with J gene TRBJ2-6, with D hard to call. Germline CDR1 MNHEY, CDR2 SVGAGI. The CDR3 totals 14 residues. Deletions cut 7 bases from V and 0 bases from J, with 7 bases between. The CDR3 nucleotides read TGTGCCAGCATTAAGTTCTCTGGGGCCAACGTCCTGACTTTC. Encoded protein: CASIKFSGANVLTF.

The chain links TRBV19 to TRBJ2-5, with a tentative D call TRBD2 (6 bases). The CDR3 spans 13 residues. CDR1 and CDR2 (germline): LNHDA, SQIVND (reference sequence). V was clipped by 0 bases and J by 5 bases, with 7 bases between them. DNA of the CDR3: TGTGCCAGTAGTATAGATGCGGGGGAGACCCAGTACTTC. Residues: CASSIDAGETQYF. Full variable domain (outside the CDR3, taken from reference TRBV19 and TRBJ2-5): DGGITQSPKYLFRKEGQNVTLSCEQNLNHDAMYWYRQDPGQGLRLIYYSQIVNDFQKGDIAEGYSVSREKKESFPLTVTSAQKNPTAFYLCASSIDAGETQYFGPGTRLLVL.

The rearrangement uses TRBV7-9 and TRBJ1-3; D is possibly TRBD1 (5 bases). The germline V gene encodes CDR1 SEHNR and CDR2 FQNEAQ (reference sequence). Trimming left V 6 bases short and J 4 bases short, with 13 bases between. The CDR3 is 14 amino acids. The CDR3 region has the DNA TGTGCCAGCAGGTCCGGGACTGTCGGAAACACCATATATTTT. As protein: CASRSGTVGNTIYF.

This clone was picked up many times. J is TRBJ2-7 and V is TRBV21-1; the listed D gene, TRBD2, was not tested against the DNA. TRBV21-1 is classified as a pseudogene. This CDR3 contains 17 residues. CDR3 sequence: CASSKVTSGRLMYEQYF. CDR3 DNA: TGTGCCAGCAGCAAAGTCACTAGCGGGAGGTTGATGTACGAGCAGTACTTC.

This clone was detected a few times. V and J are TRBV18 and TRBJ2-1; possible D gene TRBD2, 5 bases. Germline V gene sequence: CDR1 KGHSH, CDR2 LQKENI. V dropped 0 bases and J dropped 4 bases, with 16 bases sitting between them. The CDR3 sequence is 17 residues long. The CDR3 sequence is CASSPPMREWYYNEQFF. CDR3 DNA sequence: TGTGCCAGCTCACCACCTATGAGGGAGTGGTATTACAATGAGCAGTTCTTC. Together with reference TRBV18 and TRBJ2-1, the CDR3 gives the full variable domain: NAGVMQNPRHLVRRRGQEARLRCSPMKGHSHVYWYRQLPEEGLKFMVYLQKENIIDESGMPKERFSAEFPKEGPSILRIQQVVRGDSAAYFCASSPPMREWYYNEQFFGPGTRLTVL.

This clone has more than one count but fewer than ten. This chain joins TRBV19 and TRBJ2-2, with 9 nucleotides matching TRBD1. The length of the CDR3 is 16 residues. Germline V gene lookup returns CDR1 LNHDA and CDR2 SQIVND (reference sequence). With 4 bases clipped from V and 2 bases from J, the junction kept 5 bases outside the gene matches. This chain's CDR3 is CASSTGQGLNTGELFF. In DNA, the CDR3 is TGTGCCAGTAGTACCGGACAGGGGTTAAACACCGGGGAGCTGTTTTTT.

The chain combines TRBV28 with TRBJ1-2; possible D gene TRBD1, 5 bases. Trimming removed 4 bases from V and 5 bases from J, with 17 bases in between. Germline-derived CDR1 and CDR2 are MDHEN and SYDVKM. CDR3 length: 15 amino acids. The CDR3 reads CASSSRFRVGYGYTF. DNA of the CDR3: TGTGCCAGCAGTTCTCGGTTCAGGGTGGGGTATGGCTACACCTTC.

The chain combines TRBV10-3 with TRBJ2-5; 8 bases match TRBD2. Germline loops: CDR1 ENHRY, CDR2 SYGVKD. The CDR3 spans 21 residues. The junction had 24 bases not matched to a gene; V was cut back by 4 bases and J by 2 bases. CDR3 region: CAISAHWGLDDIDESQETQYF. CDR3 bases: TGTGCCATCAGTGCTCATTGGGGACTAGACGACATAGATGAATCGCAAGAGACCCAGTACTTC.

This clone was seen more than once but under ten times. The chain has TRBV11-2 and TRBJ2-1; unclear D gene. This CDR3 is 15 amino acids long. The V gene's germline CDR1 is SGHAT and CDR2 FQNNGV. V was clipped by 5 bases and J by 0 bases, with 11 bases between them. The CDR3: CASSHLAASYNEQFF. Written as DNA, the CDR3 is TGTGCCAGCAGCCACCTGGCAGCCTCCTACAATGAGCAGTTCTTC.

CDR3 nucleotides: TGCAGCGTTCGGGCGGGGGACGGACCTTCCGACGAGCAGTACTTC. It translates to CSVRAGDGPSDEQYF. The rearrangement uses TRBV29-1 and TRBJ2-7; 7 positions agree with TRBD2. V lost 5 bases to trimming and J lost 5 bases; unmatched junction nucleotides: 15. This CDR3 is 15 amino acids long. Germline CDR1 reads SQVTM; CDR2 reads ANQGSEA.

CDR3 in amino acids: CASRDRGRDQETQYF. The CDR3 nucleotides are TGTGCCAGCAGGGATCGCGGGAGGGACCAAGAGACCCAGTACTTC. The gene calls are TRBV28 and TRBJ2-5, with 9 bases aligning to TRBD2. Germline values: CDR1 MDHEN, CDR2 SYDVKM. The CDR3 spans 15 residues. V lost 6 bases and J lost 0; bases outside the gene matches: 5.

The CDR3 spells CASSLPGQGKYEQYF. In DNA, the CDR3 is TGTGCCAGCAGTCTACCGGGACAGGGGAAGTACGAGCAGTACTTC. The chain combines TRBV28 with TRBJ2-7, with TRBD1 identical over 10 bases. Germline loops: CDR1 MDHEN, CDR2 SYDVKM. V shed 5 bases and J 4 bases; nucleotides not matched to a gene: 8. This CDR3 is built from 15 residues.

This clone has more than one count but fewer than ten. V usage is TRBV18 and J usage is TRBJ1-3; D uncertain. This CDR3 comprises 15 residues. Germline CDR1 is KGHSH and CDR2 is LQKENI. The V end lost 8 bases, the J end lost 0 bases, and 14 bases lay between the germline ends. The CDR3 loop reads CASLGPRTSGNTIYF. CDR3 nucleotides: TGTGCCAGCCTCGGGCCCAGGACCTCTGGAAACACCATATATTTT.

This clone was found once. The rearrangement uses TRBV7-6 and TRBJ2-6, with TRBD2 as a possible D gene (6 bases). The length of the CDR3 is 21 residues. CDR1 SGHVS and CDR2 FNYEAQ come from the germline V gene. V lost 5 bases and J lost 2, with 28 bases in between. The CDR3 protein is CASSPYRGGGGPLPGANVLTF. The CDR3 region has the DNA TGTGCCAGCAGCCCCTATAGGGGCGGAGGAGGGCCATTACCTGGGGCCAACGTCCTGACTTTC.

This clone was counted a few times. The V and J genes are TRBV18 and TRBJ2-1, with TRBD2 identical over 7 bases. The CDR3 is made up of 13 amino acids. Germline trimming cut 6 bases from V and 4 bases from J; bases unmatched to any gene: 3. Germline assignment: CDR1 KGHSH and CDR2 LQKENI. The CDR3 nucleotides are TGTGCCAGCTCCGAAGCGGGGTACAATGAGCAGTTCTTC. As protein: CASSEAGYNEQFF. Supplemented by reference TRBV18 and TRBJ2-1, the full variable domain reads NAGVMQNPRHLVRRRGQEARLRCSPMKGHSHVYWYRQLPEEGLKFMVYLQKENIIDESGMPKERFSAEFPKEGPSILRIQQVVRGDSAAYFCASSEAGYNEQFFGPGTRLTVL.

J is TRBJ2-1 and V is TRBV5-6; 8 bases fit TRBD2. Per germline, CDR1 SGHDT and CDR2 YYEEEE. Trimming at V came to 0 bases and at J to 13 bases, leaving 0 bases not matched to a gene. CDR3 size: 11 residues. In DNA, the CDR3 is TGTGCCAGCAGCTTGGGGACTAGCCAGTTCTTC. This sequence encodes CASSLGTSQFF.

This clone was counted only a few times. The CDR3 loop is CASTPTWLASNEQFF. CDR3 nucleotides: TGTGCCAGCACTCCAACCTGGTTGGCTAGCAATGAGCAGTTCTTC. The rearrangement uses TRBV5-8 and TRBJ2-1, with D uncertain. Trimming removed 6 bases at V and 6 bases at J, with 19 bases between. The CDR3 has 15 residues. Germline CDR1 and CDR2: SGHTS and YDEGEE. Full variable domain (remainder filled in from reference TRBV5-8 and TRBJ2-1): EAGVTQSPTHLIKTRGQQATLRCSPISGHTSVYWYQQALGLGLQFLLWYDEGEERNRGNFPPRFSGRQFPNYSSELNVNALELEDSALYLCASTPTWLASNEQFFGPGTRLTVL.

This clone showed up just a few times. The chain recombines TRBV28 with TRBJ1-2; a weak D match, TRBD1 (6 bases). The CDR3 runs 14 residues. Trimming left V 3 bases short and J 5 bases short, with 13 bases between. Germline loops: CDR1 MDHEN, CDR2 SYDVKM. CDR3 DNA sequence: TGTGCCAGCAGTTTGGTCGGGGGCGGGTATGGCTACACCTTC. It codes for CASSLVGGGYGYTF.

The rearrangement joins TRBV18 to TRBJ2-6, with 11 positions matching TRBD1. The germline CDR1 and CDR2 sequences are KGHSH and LQKENI. The CDR3 totals 20 residues. V trimming: 2 bases; J trimming: 3 bases; junction bases outside the gene matches: 12. CDR3 region: CASSPRAGGQGASGANVLTF. The CDR3 DNA is TGTGCCAGCTCACCAAGAGCGGGTGGACAGGGGGCAAGTGGGGCCAACGTCCTGACTTTC.

This clone was counted a few times. The same CDR3 also results from other DNA sequences found in this sample. V gene TRBV5-4 combines with J gene TRBJ2-3; D gene unclear. This CDR3 has 12 amino acids. From germline, CDR1 is SGHNT and CDR2 YYREEE (reference sequence). Trimming removed 0 bases at V and 6 bases at J, with 5 bases between. The CDR3, as DNA: TGTGCCAGCAGCTTGGTAGGGGATACGCAGTATTTT. It translates to CASSLVGDTQYF.

This clone was seen a few times. J is TRBJ2-1 and V is TRBV28, with a tentative D call TRBD1 (6 bases). V was pared by 8 bases and J by 12 bases, with 26 bases between. Germline values: CDR1 MDHEN, CDR2 SYDVKM. The CDR3 contains 15 residues. This CDR3 is CASQTPQGSEGLQFF. CDR3 bases: TGTGCCAGCCAAACACCACAGGGATCCGAGGGGCTGCAGTTCTTC.

The sample holds a few counts of this clone. The chain recombines TRBV27 with TRBJ1-5; D is unclear. The CDR3 is 20 amino acids. CDR1 is MNHEY, CDR2 SMNVEV, per germline (reference sequence). V was clipped by 1 base and J by 1 base, with 23 bases between them. The CDR3 is CASSLYPGIIQLGSNQPQHF. In DNA, the CDR3 is TGTGCCAGCAGTTTATATCCGGGAATCATCCAATTAGGGAGCAATCAGCCCCAGCATTTT.

The chain carries TRBV28 and TRBJ2-3; 11 bases are a match to TRBD2. Germline V CDR1 and CDR2: MDHEN, SYDVKM. The J segment lost 7 bases and the V segment lost 1 base, leaving 4 bases of the junction unmatched. The CDR3 runs to 15 residues. The CDR3 bases are TGTGCCAGCAGTTTATCGGCTAGCGGGAGGAATACGCAGTATTTT. Amino acids: CASSLSASGRNTQYF.

The rearrangement uses TRBV27 and TRBJ1-4; 7 nucleotides line up with TRBD1. Germline lookup yields CDR1 MNHEY and CDR2 SMNVEV (reference sequence). Unmatched junction bases numbered 15, after V lost 6 bases and J lost 11 bases. The CDR3 runs to 15 residues. CDR3: CASRDDRVSSVKLFF. DNA of the CDR3: TGTGCCAGCAGAGACGACAGGGTTTCGTCAGTTAAACTGTTTTTT.

Regarding this clone: Given a much more abundant clone one base away, this may be a read error. At the DNA level, this CDR3 is encoded by other sequences in the same sample as well. J is TRBJ2-1 and V is TRBV7-2; tentative D call: TRBD1 (6 bases). CDR1 is SGHTA and CDR2 is FQGNSA in the germline V gene. This CDR3 is 13 amino acids long. The germline V and J ends were trimmed by 5 bases and 3 bases, with 8 bases remaining between them. The DNA for the CDR3 is TGTGCCAGCAGCCCGGACAGCTACAATGAGCAGTTCTTC. Protein: CASSPDSYNEQFF.

The V and J genes are TRBV5-4 and TRBJ2-1, with TRBD1 as a possible D gene (5 bases). Germline V CDR1 and CDR2: SGHNT, YYREEE (reference sequence). The CDR3 length is 14 residues. The V end was cut by 2 bases, the J end by 10 bases, with 16 bases between. The CDR3 is CASSFGVLQEEQFF. CDR3 nucleotide sequence: TGTGCCAGCAGCTTTGGGGTACTACAGGAGGAGCAGTTCTTC.

This clone is a singleton in its sample. The chain carries TRBV11-3 and TRBJ1-3; D is ambiguous. The CDR3 length is 11 residues. The germline CDR1 and CDR2 sequences are SGHNT and YENEEA. V was shortened by 4 bases and J by 8 bases, with 6 bases between the two germline ends. This CDR3 reads CASSSGDTIYF. CDR3 nucleotide sequence: TGTGCCAGCAGCTCCGGGGACACCATATATTTT.